The present T cell receptor (beta chain) was sequenced within a study of vaccination effects on CD4 cells after COVID-19. Study background: Vaccination of participants consisted of two doses of either the BNT162b2 or mRNA-1273 vaccine.

Concerning this clone itself: The antigen is not known.

Antigen-specific CD4+ T cells were expanded (with viral peptide pools) by the ViraFEST assay ahead of sequencing. The authors isolated CD4+ T cells after 10 days of culture. Vaccinated participants had no history of SARS-CoV-2 infection and tested negative for nucleocapsid antibodies. In culture with 10 IU/ml IL-2 and about 10 ug/ml peptides, PBMC were grown at fewer than 2.5 million per well. Study-level results: The authors studied few convalescent patients and collected no early post-infection timepoints. After vaccination, at late timepoints, clones induced by infection and by vaccine contracted markedly.

The CDR3 is 13 amino acids. Between the trimmed V and J ends, which lost 6 bases and 1 base, there was a span of 7 bases. Germline values: CDR1 MNHEY, CDR2 SMNVEV (reference sequence). Data came from immunoSEQ multiplex PCR; TCRdb stores just in-frame clones and leaves some out. The sample lists around 45,000 clones; 70% to 80% were seen once. The material was CD4+ T cells from PBMCs cultured with SARS-CoV-2 spike peptides, obtained before COVID-19 vaccination. This clonotype was obtained from a human donor who received a COVID-19 vaccine. The V and J genes are TRBV27 and TRBJ1-5; D remains ambiguous. DNA for the CDR3: TGTGCCAGCAGCCAACAGAGCAATCAGCCCCAGCATTTT. It yields the protein CASSQQSNQPQHF.